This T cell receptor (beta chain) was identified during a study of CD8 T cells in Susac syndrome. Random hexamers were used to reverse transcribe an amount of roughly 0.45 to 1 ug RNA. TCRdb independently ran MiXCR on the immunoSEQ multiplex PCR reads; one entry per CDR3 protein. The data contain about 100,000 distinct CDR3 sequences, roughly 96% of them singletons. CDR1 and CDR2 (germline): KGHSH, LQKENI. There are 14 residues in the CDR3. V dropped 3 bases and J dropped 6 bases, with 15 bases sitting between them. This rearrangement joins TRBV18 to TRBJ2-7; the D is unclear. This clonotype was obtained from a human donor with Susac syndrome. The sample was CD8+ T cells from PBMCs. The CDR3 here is CASSPDGKFGEQYF. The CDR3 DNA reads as TGTGCCAGCTCACCCGATGGGAAATTCGGCGAGCAGTACTTC.